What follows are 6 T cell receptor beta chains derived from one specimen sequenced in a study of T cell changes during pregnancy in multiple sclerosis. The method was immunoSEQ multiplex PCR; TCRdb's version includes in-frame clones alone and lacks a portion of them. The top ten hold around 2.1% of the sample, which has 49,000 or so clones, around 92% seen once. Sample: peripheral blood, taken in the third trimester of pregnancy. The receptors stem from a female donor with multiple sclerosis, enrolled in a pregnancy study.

CDR3 coding DNA: TGTGCCTCGAGTCTGGCCAGGGAATATGGCTACACCTTC. Translation gives CASSLAREYGYTF. This sequence joins TRBV19 and TRBJ1-2; D perhaps matches TRBD1 (5 bases). In germline, CDR1 is LNHDA, CDR2 SQIVND (reference sequence). Trimming took off 11 bases at V and 5 bases at J, with 18 bases between the two ends. The CDR3 is 13 residues long.

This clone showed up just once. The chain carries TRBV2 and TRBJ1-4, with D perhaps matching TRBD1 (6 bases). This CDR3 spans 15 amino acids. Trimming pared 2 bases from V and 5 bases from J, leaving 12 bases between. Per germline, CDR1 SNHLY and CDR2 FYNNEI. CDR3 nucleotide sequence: TGTGCCAGCAGTGAATGGAGGGGGGGAAATGAAAAACTGTTTTTT. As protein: CASSEWRGGNEKLFF.

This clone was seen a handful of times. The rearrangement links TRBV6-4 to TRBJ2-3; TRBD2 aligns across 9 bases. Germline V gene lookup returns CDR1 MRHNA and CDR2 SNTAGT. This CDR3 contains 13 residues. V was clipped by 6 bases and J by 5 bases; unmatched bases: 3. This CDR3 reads CASSEREVDTQYF. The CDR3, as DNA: TGTGCCAGCAGCGAGCGGGAGGTAGATACGCAGTATTTT.

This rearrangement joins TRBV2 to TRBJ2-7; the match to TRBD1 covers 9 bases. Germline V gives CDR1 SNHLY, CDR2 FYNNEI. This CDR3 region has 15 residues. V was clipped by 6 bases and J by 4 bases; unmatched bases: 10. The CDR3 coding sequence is TGTGCCAGCAGGGCGTGGGGACAGGGCACGTACGAGCAGTACTTC. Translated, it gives CASRAWGQGTYEQYF.

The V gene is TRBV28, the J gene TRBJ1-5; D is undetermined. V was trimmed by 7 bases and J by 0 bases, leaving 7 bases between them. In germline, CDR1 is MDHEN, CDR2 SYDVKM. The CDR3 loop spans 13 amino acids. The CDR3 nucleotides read TGTGCCAGCACCCTTTATAGCAATCAGCCCCAGCATTTT. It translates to CASTLYSNQPQHF.

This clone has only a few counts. The CDR3 DNA reads as TGTGCCAGCAGTTATGCTAGCGGTATAGATACGCAGTATTTT. The encoded protein is CASSYASGIDTQYF. The chain employs TRBV6-5 and TRBJ2-3; 7 bases line up with TRBD2. Trimming removed 3 bases from V and 5 bases from J; junction bases left unmatched: 5. The CDR3 contains 14 residues. Germline V CDR1 and CDR2: MNHEY, SVGAGI.